Listed here is a single T cell receptor (beta chain). The record originates from a study of blood T cell repertoires in COVID-19. Study in general: There were acute and convalescent COVID-19 samples, and they came from the United States, Italy and Spain.

Seattle cases were enrolled at active infection and followed longitudinally. Authors' data handling: Researchers report that nucleated cell counts were estimated from reference gene primer amplification. The table came from immunoSEQ multiplex PCR; TCRdb's copy has only in-frame clones and leaves some out. V, J and clone size derive from that table, while D and trimming were established from the DNA sequence. The sample holds around 140,000 clones; 85% to 90% are singletons and the top ten take about 4.1%. The germline V and J ends were trimmed by 5 bases and 7 bases, with 14 bases remaining between them. Germline V CDR1 and CDR2: SGHTA, FQGTGA. This CDR3 is built from 13 residues.

This chain links TRBV7-3 with TRBJ1-2; no clear D. The sequence derives from a man aged 55-75 years with COVID-19, enrolled during active disease. The material sequenced was peripheral blood. This chain's CDR3 is CASSGSVGGGYTF. As DNA, the CDR3 is TGTGCCAGCAGCGGCTCAGTGGGAGGTGGCTACACCTTC.